The 30 T cell receptor beta chains reported below all come from one sample, sequenced in a study of T cells after yellow fever vaccination. Each CDR3 protein gets one entry after TCRdb re-called the 5' RACE reads with MiXCR. The sample lists some 560,000 distinct CDR3 sequences, less than 20% occurring once. The specimen comprised PBMCs, sampled 15 days after the yellow fever booster vaccination. The receptors come from a man aged 30 to 45 who received the YFV17D yellow fever vaccine.

The chain links TRBV5-1 to TRBJ2-2, with D hard to call. CDR3 length: 17 residues. The germline V gene has CDR1 SGHRS and CDR2 YFSETQ. V was cut by 1 base and J by 5 bases, with 18 bases left in between. The chain's CDR3 is CASSLSSLAGSTGELFF. For the CDR3, the DNA is TGCGCCAGCAGCTTGTCCAGCCTTGCTGGGTCGACCGGGGAGCTGTTTTTT.

V usage is TRBV19 and J usage is TRBJ2-6; 9 bases align to TRBD1. The J segment lost 2 bases and the V segment lost 9 bases, leaving 5 bases of the junction unmatched. The CDR3 is made up of 15 amino acids. The germline gives CDR1 LNHDA, CDR2 SQIVND (reference sequence). CDR3 region: CASVQGAAGANVLTF. The CDR3 bases are TGTGCCAGCGTACAGGGGGCGGCTGGGGCCAACGTCCTGACTTTC.

The chain has TRBV7-2 and TRBJ2-1; D is perhaps TRBD1 or TRBD2 (6 bases each). The CDR3 sequence is 15 residues long. Germline lookup yields CDR1 SGHTA and CDR2 FQGNSA. Between the trimmed V and J ends, which lost 3 bases and 6 bases, there was a span of 15 bases. CDR3 nucleotides: TGTGCCAGCAGCTTCAGACTAGGGGGACCCAATGAGCAGTTCTTC. Its translation: CASSFRLGGPNEQFF.

The chain links TRBV4-3 to TRBJ1-6; tentatively, D is TRBD1 (6 bases). Germline assignment: CDR1 LGHNA and CDR2 YSLEER. This CDR3 has 16 amino acids. The V end was cut by 1 base, the J end by 9 bases, with 16 bases between. The CDR3 is CASSQGGRGGGSPLHF. In DNA form, the CDR3 reads TGCGCCAGCAGCCAAGGGGGCAGAGGGGGAGGTTCACCCCTCCACTTT.

This clonotype appeared once. The chain recombines TRBV19 with TRBJ2-3, with D uncertain. Germline V gene lookup returns CDR1 LNHDA and CDR2 SQIVND (reference sequence). V lost 1 base and J 5 bases, leaving 10 bases between the germline ends. This CDR3 contains 14 residues. The CDR3 DNA is TGTGCCAGTAGTATAGTCGACATTGAAGATACGCAGTATTTT. This sequence encodes CASSIVDIEDTQYF.

This clonotype was observed a few times. This chain joins TRBV2 and TRBJ1-2; D is perhaps TRBD1 (5 bases). The CDR3 contains 13 residues. The V end lost 5 bases, the J end lost 8 bases, and 15 bases lay between the germline ends. Germline V gene data show CDR1 as SNHLY and CDR2 as FYNNEI. The CDR3 is CASSPRGRGGYTF. In DNA form, the CDR3 reads TGTGCCAGCAGTCCAAGGGGCCGCGGCGGCTACACCTTC.

The chain links TRBV28 to TRBJ1-3; TRBD1 is a possible D gene (6 bases). V was pared by 7 bases and J by 4 bases, with 14 bases between. Germline V CDR1 and CDR2: MDHEN, SYDVKM. This CDR3 contains 14 residues. CDR3 DNA: TGTGCCAGCACACTCGGGGGCCACGGAAACACCATATATTTT. Translated, it gives CASTLGGHGNTIYF.

The rearrangement links TRBV11-2 to TRBJ2-2; 11 bases align to TRBD1. Germline CDR1 SGHAT, CDR2 FQNNGV. There are 18 residues in the CDR3. V dropped 5 bases and J dropped 5; count of bases not matched to a gene: 13. The DNA for the CDR3 is TGTGCCAGCAGCCGCAACCTTAGGGACAGGGGGTATACCGGGGAGCTGTTTTTT. Its protein is CASSRNLRDRGYTGELFF.

This chain links TRBV28 with TRBJ2-3; 12 bases are shared with TRBD2. CDR1 and CDR2 from the germline V gene are MDHEN and SYDVKM. This CDR3 spans 16 amino acids. V trimming: 3 bases; J trimming: 6 bases; junction bases outside the gene matches: 7. The CDR3 is CASSFSSGRALDTQYF. The CDR3, as DNA: TGTGCCAGCAGTTTTTCTAGCGGGAGGGCCCTGGATACGCAGTATTTT. Using reference TRBV28 and TRBJ2-3 for the parts outside the CDR3, the full variable domain is DVKVTQSSRYLVKRTGEKVFLECVQDMDHENMFWYRQDPGLGLRLIYFSYDVKMKEKGDIPEGYSVSREKKERFSLILESASTNQTSMYLCASSFSSGRALDTQYFGPGTRLTVL.

The gene calls are TRBV4-1 and TRBJ2-1; no firm D call. Germline CDR1 and CDR2: MGHRA and YSYEKL. V gave up 0 bases and J gave up 7 bases, with 10 bases separating them. This CDR3 is built from 14 residues. The CDR3 sequence: CASSQDTRPNEQFF. The CDR3 DNA is TGCGCCAGCAGCCAAGATACACGGCCAAATGAGCAGTTCTTC.

This clonotype was picked up a small number of times. The V and J genes are TRBV6-1 and TRBJ2-4; D may be TRBD1 (8 bases). The CDR3 totals 14 residues. The V end lost 8 bases, the J end lost 8 bases, and 19 bases lay between the germline ends. Germline CDR1 is MNHNS and CDR2 is SASEGT. In DNA, the CDR3 is TGTGCCAGCGGCGAATACAGGGGGGGGGACATTCAGTACTTC. Its translation: CASGEYRGGDIQYF.

This clonotype was counted only a few times. The chain recombines TRBV20-1 with TRBJ2-7; weak D call: TRBD2 (7 bases). The germline V gene has CDR1 DFQATT and CDR2 SNEGSKA (reference sequence). This CDR3 contains 15 residues. Between the trimmed V and J ends, which lost 2 bases and 3 bases, there was a span of 17 bases. The CDR3 DNA sequence: TGCAGTGCTAGACCGGGGGGCAGGGTGGACTACGAGCAGTACTTC. Its protein is CSARPGGRVDYEQYF.

This clonotype was counted at least ten times. The chain recombines TRBV12-3 or TRBV12-4 with TRBJ1-5; no definite D call. Trimming removed 6 bases from V and 3 bases from J, with 18 bases in between. This CDR3 region has 16 residues. The DNA of the CDR3 is TGTGCCAGCAGCCCTACAGCAGCTAATTTCAATCAGCCCCAGCATTTT. Its protein product is CASSPTAANFNQPQHF.

J is TRBJ2-2 and V is TRBV20-1; TRBD1 matches 7 bases. Germline V lookup: CDR1 DFQATT, CDR2 SNEGSKA (reference sequence). CDR3 length: 14 residues. The V and J ends lost 6 bases and 4 bases, in that order; junction bases with no gene match: 8. The CDR3 bases are TGCAGTGCAACCGACAGGGAGAGCACCGGGGAGCTGTTTTTT. This gives the protein CSATDRESTGELFF.

This chain connects TRBV15 to TRBJ1-6, with D perhaps matching TRBD1 (6 bases). The CDR3 contains 16 residues. Trimming removed 0 bases from V and 7 bases from J, with 13 bases in between. Germline V gives CDR1 LNHNV, CDR2 YYDKDF (reference sequence). The chain's CDR3 is CATSRDLSQGNSPLHF. The CDR3 region has the DNA TGTGCCACCAGCAGAGATCTATCCCAGGGGAATTCACCCCTCCACTTT.

The rearrangement uses TRBV10-1 and TRBJ2-1, with 8 bases lining up with TRBD2. With 2 bases clipped from V and 4 bases from J, the junction kept 4 bases outside the gene matches. This CDR3 has 15 amino acids. Germline lookup yields CDR1 WNHNN and CDR2 SYGVQD (reference sequence). CDR3 in amino acids: CASSETGRGYNEQFF. CDR3 coding DNA: TGCGCCAGCAGTGAGACCGGGAGGGGTTACAATGAGCAGTTCTTC.

This clonotype was seen only a few times. The chain combines TRBV10-3 with TRBJ1-2, with D unresolved. Germline CDR1 is ENHRY and CDR2 is SYGVKD. This CDR3 has 16 amino acids. The V gene lost 0 bases and the J gene lost 6 bases, with 17 bases spanning the gap. The CDR3 region has the DNA TGTGCCATCAGTGAGTCGGGCTCTGAGGGTTTCAATGGCTACACCTTC. Amino acid sequence: CAISESGSEGFNGYTF.

The rearrangement links TRBV4-3 to TRBJ2-3; no reliable D call. From germline, CDR1 is LGHNA and CDR2 YSLEER. CDR3 length: 15 residues. V was cut by 1 base and J by 2 bases, with 10 bases left in between. The CDR3 sequence is CASSQGRISTDTQYF. The CDR3 DNA reads as TGCGCCAGCAGCCAAGGACGGATATCCACAGATACGCAGTATTTT.

The J gene is TRBJ2-3, the V gene TRBV7-3, with 10 bases identical to TRBD2. The CDR3 is 15 amino acids. Germline V gives CDR1 SGHTA, CDR2 FQGTGA. With V trimmed by 5 bases and J by 4 bases, 6 bases remained unmatched. CDR3 bases: TGTGCCAGCAGCCAACTAGCGGGACTTGCAGATACGCAGTATTTT. This sequence encodes CASSQLAGLADTQYF.

The chain combines TRBV5-1 with TRBJ2-3; D unresolved. The CDR3 covers 17 residues. Germline V CDR1 and CDR2: SGHRS, YFSETQ. Trimming stripped 4 bases from V and 1 base from J, with 19 bases between. DNA of the CDR3: TGCGCCAGCAGCCTGGATGATACCCTGATGGGCACAGATACGCAGTATTTT. Translated, it gives CASSLDDTLMGTDTQYF.

This clonotype was counted a few times. The chain's CDR3 is CASSSRDRGNQPQHF. DNA for the CDR3: TGTGCCAGCAGCTCCCGGGACAGGGGTAATCAGCCCCAGCATTTT. V usage is TRBV5-6 and J usage is TRBJ1-5; 10 bases are a match to TRBD1. Per germline, CDR1 SGHDT and CDR2 YYEEEE. The V and J ends lost 3 bases and 4 bases, in that order; junction bases with no gene match: 4. This CDR3 region has 15 residues.

The table lists this clonotype with a few counts. The chain couples TRBV6-5 to TRBJ2-5; the match to TRBD1 covers 7 bases. CDR1 and CDR2 from the germline V gene are MNHEY and SVGAGI. This CDR3 comprises 14 residues. Losses at the gene ends were 0 bases for V and 8 bases for J; bases not matched to a gene: 6. In nucleotides, the CDR3 is TGTGCCAGCAGTTACTCGACAGGGCCGAGCACCCAGTACTTC. Translated, it gives CASSYSTGPSTQYF.

This chain links TRBV7-7 with TRBJ2-1; 9 bases fit TRBD1. The CDR3 extends over 14 amino acids. V shed 5 bases, J shed 9 bases, and the junction held 8 bases outside the gene matches. CDR1 and CDR2 (germline): SSHAT, FNYEAQ (reference sequence). The CDR3, as DNA: TGTGCCAGCAGCCCGGACAGGGGAGGGGGTGAGCAGTTCTTC. This sequence encodes CASSPDRGGGEQFF.

This rearrangement joins TRBV15 to TRBJ2-5; no reliable D call. Deletions cut 0 bases from V and 4 bases from J, with 12 bases between. The CDR3 covers 15 residues. Germline CDR1 reads LNHNV; CDR2 reads YYDKDF (reference sequence). The CDR3 nucleotides read TGTGCCACCAGCAGAGATCGGGTTTCCGGAGAGACCCAGTACTTC. Its protein is CATSRDRVSGETQYF. The full variable domain, completed using reference TRBV15 and TRBJ2-5, is DAMVIQNPRYQVTQFGKPVTLSCSQTLNHNVMYWYQQKSSQAPKLLFHYYDKDFNNEADTPDNFQSRRPNTSFCFLDIRSPGLGDTAMYLCATSRDRVSGETQYFGPGTRLLVL.

This chain connects TRBV20-1 to TRBJ2-1, with TRBD1 identical over 7 bases. The CDR3 extends over 12 amino acids. Germline V gene lookup returns CDR1 DFQATT and CDR2 SNEGSKA (reference sequence). V shed 6 bases, J shed 8 bases, and the junction held 7 bases outside the gene matches. Here the CDR3 DNA reads TGCAGTGCCAGCCCACAGGGGTATGAGCAGTTCTTC. Its translation is CSASPQGYEQFF.

J is TRBJ2-6 and V is TRBV12-3 or TRBV12-4; D is ambiguous. Trimming pared 7 bases from V and 2 bases from J, leaving 15 bases between. The CDR3 extends over 16 amino acids. CDR3 sequence reads: CASTPRAPAGANVLTF. DNA of the CDR3: TGTGCCAGCACCCCACGGGCGCCCGCTGGGGCCAACGTCCTGACTTTC.

This rearrangement joins TRBV6-5 to TRBJ2-2; 8 nucleotides line up with TRBD1. The germline CDR1 and CDR2 sequences are MNHEY and SVGAGI. Unmatched junction bases numbered 3, after V lost 4 bases and J lost 2 bases. The CDR3 spans 15 residues. The CDR3 DNA is TGTGCCAGCAGTTTTGACAGGGGTAACACCGGGGAGCTGTTTTTT. Protein sequence: CASSFDRGNTGELFF.

The V call is TRBV11-2, the J call TRBJ2-7; tentative D call: TRBD2 (5 bases). V was pared by 6 bases and J by 0 bases, with 15 bases between. Germline assignment: CDR1 SGHAT and CDR2 FQNNGV. The CDR3 spans 15 residues. The CDR3 protein is CASSLPGLTSYEQYF. CDR3 in DNA: TGTGCCAGCAGTTTACCCGGACTTACCTCCTACGAGCAGTACTTC.

There are many counts of this clonotype. The V gene is TRBV25-1, the J gene TRBJ2-2, with TRBD1 matching over 8 bases. This CDR3 spans 14 amino acids. Germline V gives CDR1 MGHDK, CDR2 SYGVNS. With V trimmed by 4 bases and J by 5 bases, 3 bases remained unmatched. The CDR3: CASSGTGYTGELFF. In DNA, the CDR3 is TGTGCCAGCAGTGGGACAGGGTATACCGGGGAGCTGTTTTTT.

This clonotype has just a few counts. V is TRBV7-2 and J is TRBJ2-3; tentative D call: TRBD1 (5 bases). This CDR3 has 17 residues. CDR1 is SGHTA and CDR2 is FQGNSA in the germline V gene. Trimming took off 5 bases at V and 3 bases at J, with 21 bases between the two ends. DNA for the CDR3: TGTGCCAGCAGCGCCGGCCCTAGGGGCGAGAGGACAGATACGCAGTATTTT. This gives the protein CASSAGPRGERTDTQYF. The full variable domain, in which reference TRBV7-2 and TRBJ2-3 provide the parts outside the CDR3, is GAGVSQSPSNKVTEKGKDVELRCDPISGHTALYWYRQSLGQGLEFLIYFQGNSAPDKSGLPSDRFSAERTGGSVSTLTIQRTQQEDSAVYLCASSAGPRGERTDTQYFGPGTRLTVL.